This T cell receptor (beta chain) was found in a study of response to subunit inactivated influenza vaccine. The table lists this clonotype with a few counts. Using its own MiXCR run on the RT-PCR reads, TCRdb lists one record per CDR3 protein. The sample records about 700,000 distinct CDR3 sequences, less than 20% being singletons. From germline, CDR1 is MNHNS and CDR2 SASEGT. V shed 4 bases and J 7 bases; nucleotides not matched to a gene: 14. The CDR3 length is 17 residues. The sequencing used PBMCs from blood, collected about 11 days after vaccination. The receptor was derived from a man aged 45 to 65 who received an inactivated influenza vaccine. The gene calls are TRBV6-1 and TRBJ2-1; 9 positions agree with TRBD1. CDR3 sequence (DNA): TGTGCCAGCAGTGCCTGGGGCCCACAGGGGGCCGGGAATGAGCAGTTCTTC. It encodes CASSAWGPQGAGNEQFF.